The 22 T cell receptor beta chains below were found in one sample sequenced in a study of cytomegalovirus exposure and HLA in healthy donors. It was with 60 Vbeta and 13 Jbeta primers that the PCR ran. Assay used: immunoSEQ multiplex PCR; TCRdb lists only in-frame clones, some missing. The sample lists 80,000 to 100,000 clones, 65% to 80% seen once, with approximately 15% in the top ten. Sequenced material: PBMCs. These receptors came from a woman aged 18 to 35 in good health and CMV-seropositive.

The chain links TRBV5-8 to TRBJ2-1, with 9 bases identical to TRBD2. The germline CDR1 and CDR2 sequences are SGHTS and YDEGEE. V lost 3 bases and J lost 10; bases outside the gene matches: 8. The CDR3 runs 14 residues. DNA for the CDR3: TGTGCCAGCAGCTCGGGGCTTGCGGGAGGGGAGCAGTTCTTC. Translated, it gives CASSSGLAGGEQFF.

The chain has TRBV2 and TRBJ2-1, with TRBD2 matching 7 bases. The V segment lost 0 bases and the J segment 0 bases; nucleotides outside the gene matches: 5. CDR1 is SNHLY, CDR2 FYNNEI, per germline. The CDR3 runs to 17 residues. The CDR3 DNA sequence: TGTGCCAGCAGTGAAGCGCTGGGGGGGAGCTCCTACAATGAGCAGTTCTTC. It yields the protein CASSEALGGSSYNEQFF. Variable domain in full (rest from reference TRBV2 and TRBJ2-1): EPEVTQTPSHQVTQMGQEVILRCVPISNHLYFYWYRQILGQKVEFLVSFYNNEISEKSEIFDDQFSVERPDGSNFTLKIRSTKLEDSAMYFCASSEALGGSSYNEQFFGPGTRLTVL.

This clone was detected only a few times. J is TRBJ2-7 and V is TRBV2, with 11 bases matching TRBD2. CDR1 and CDR2 from the germline V gene are SNHLY and FYNNEI. The CDR3 length is 14 residues. V dropped 6 bases and J dropped 6; count of bases not matched to a gene: 7. The CDR3 loop reads CASRSRSGRGEQYF. The CDR3 nucleotides are TGTGCCAGCAGATCCCGTAGCGGGAGGGGCGAGCAGTACTTC. The entire variable domain, with the rest obtained from reference TRBV2 and TRBJ2-7, is as follows: EPEVTQTPSHQVTQMGQEVILRCVPISNHLYFYWYRQILGQKVEFLVSFYNNEISEKSEIFDDQFSVERPDGSNFTLKIRSTKLEDSAMYFCASRSRSGRGEQYFGPGTRLTVT.

J is TRBJ1-4 and V is TRBV6-1; D call uncertain. The CDR3 is made up of 15 amino acids. With 8 bases removed from V and 6 bases from J, the gap between germline ends came to 19 bases. Germline V gene sequence: CDR1 MNHNS, CDR2 SASEGT. The CDR3 bases are TGTGCCAGCCAGTCCCATGCGGACTTTGATGAAAAACTGTTTTTT. Encoded protein: CASQSHADFDEKLFF.

This clone was seen once. The chain has TRBV27 and TRBJ2-7; D might be TRBD2 (6 bases). Germline V gene lookup returns CDR1 MNHEY and CDR2 SMNVEV (reference sequence). Deletions cut 4 bases from V and 2 bases from J, with 21 bases between. CDR3 length equals 17 residues. The CDR3 protein is CASSSRPPGTGTYEQYF. The DNA for the CDR3 is TGTGCCAGCAGTTCCCGGCCTCCCGGGACTGGCACCTACGAGCAGTACTTC.

The chain carries TRBV18 and TRBJ1-2; D unresolved. This CDR3 has 14 residues. Germline V lookup: CDR1 KGHSH, CDR2 LQKENI. The V end lost 3 bases, the J end lost 8 bases, and 16 bases lay between the germline ends. The CDR3 sequence is CASSPGLQTWGYTF. The CDR3 bases are TGTGCCAGCTCACCGGGCCTTCAGACGTGGGGCTACACCTTC.

In this sample, this clone turned up once. V gene TRBV10-1 combines with J gene TRBJ2-7; 8 bases are a match to TRBD1. CDR1 and CDR2 from the germline V gene are WNHNN and SYGVQD (reference sequence). After removal of 4 bases from V and 4 bases from J, the junction contained 9 bases not matched to a gene. This CDR3 comprises 15 residues. DNA for the CDR3: TGCGCCAGCAGTGCTGACAGGGGTCTACCTTACGAGCAGTACTTC. This encodes CASSADRGLPYEQYF.

The sample holds one count of this clone. The rearrangement joins TRBV6-5 to TRBJ1-4; no clear D gene. V was trimmed by 6 bases and J by 0 bases, leaving 8 bases between them. The CDR3 totals 14 residues. Germline-derived CDR1 and CDR2 are MNHEY and SVGAGI. CDR3 sequence reads: CASSSTPTNEKLFF. Here the CDR3 DNA reads TGTGCCAGCAGCTCGACACCAACTAATGAAAAACTGTTTTTT.

This clone was counted a few times. The chain employs TRBV27 and TRBJ1-6, with D possibly being TRBD1 (5 bases). V was shortened by 2 bases and J by 10 bases, with 12 bases between the two germline ends. Germline-derived CDR1 and CDR2 are MNHEY and SMNVEV (reference sequence). This CDR3 spans 14 amino acids. In DNA, the CDR3 is TGTGCCAGCAGTTTAATAGGGGTGGGATCACCCCTCCACTTT. Protein sequence: CASSLIGVGSPLHF.

The rearrangement links TRBV6-5 to TRBJ1-1; D gene unclear. Trimming stripped 5 bases from V and 1 base from J, with 11 bases between. CDR3 length: 14 amino acids. Germline V gene lookup returns CDR1 MNHEY and CDR2 SVGAGI. The CDR3 nucleotides are TGTGCCAGCAGTGAAGGTTCGGGGAACACTGAAGCTTTCTTT. Its protein is CASSEGSGNTEAFF.

The chain's CDR3 is CATTRWGPRYF. As DNA, the CDR3 is TGTGCCACCACCCGGTGGGGGCCGCGGTACTTC. This sequence joins TRBV2 and TRBJ2-7, with D possibly TRBD1 on 6 matching bases. With 10 bases removed from V and 12 bases from J, the gap between germline ends came to 19 bases. CDR1 is SNHLY and CDR2 is FYNNEI in the germline V gene. The CDR3 has 11 residues.

The chain carries TRBV9 and TRBJ2-2; 12 nucleotides align to TRBD2. Germline lookup yields CDR1 SGDLS and CDR2 YYNGEE. The V gene end was trimmed by 1 base and the J gene end by 4 bases; junction bases not matched to a gene: 5. CDR3 length: 17 residues. CDR3 in DNA: TGTGCCAGCAGCGTACTAGCGGGAGGGGAAGGCACCGGGGAGCTGTTTTTT. Encoded protein: CASSVLAGGEGTGELFF.

This clone was recorded only once. V is TRBV6-1 and J is TRBJ2-7; 11 bases match TRBD1. Germline V gene data show CDR1 as MNHNS and CDR2 as SASEGT. Trimming removed 6 bases from V and 7 bases from J; junction bases left unmatched: 8. The CDR3 covers 14 residues. In nucleotides, the CDR3 is TGTGCCAGCAGCAACGGACAGGGGGCAGGTGAGCAGTACTTC. It yields the protein CASSNGQGAGEQYF.

The J gene is TRBJ1-4, the V gene TRBV25-1; perhaps TRBD1 as D (6 bases). Germline V CDR1 and CDR2: MGHDK, SYGVNS. The CDR3 covers 15 residues. V gave up 4 bases and J gave up 8 bases, with 17 bases separating them. CDR3 sequence: CASSAFGGAGEKLFF. CDR3 in DNA: TGTGCCAGCAGTGCCTTCGGGGGGGCAGGAGAAAAACTGTTTTTT.

J is TRBJ2-1 and V is TRBV29-1; D might be TRBD2 (6 bases). The CDR3 spans 12 residues. CDR1 and CDR2 from the germline V gene are SQVTM and ANQGSEA. Trimming took off 3 bases at V and 3 bases at J, with 6 bases between the two ends. The CDR3, as DNA: TGCAGCGTTGAGGACTACTACAATGAGCAGTTCTTC. It translates to CSVEDYYNEQFF.

The chain uses TRBV2 and TRBJ1-2; 7 bases map to TRBD1. The ends lost 6 bases at V and 0 bases at J; junction bases unmatched: 7. In germline, CDR1 is SNHLY, CDR2 FYNNEI. This CDR3 contains 15 residues. CDR3 in amino acids: CASSRGTEANYGYTF. The CDR3 DNA reads TGTGCCAGCAGCCGAGGGACAGAAGCTAACTATGGCTACACCTTC.

The CDR3 sequence is CATGIGGSYEQYF. CDR3 bases: TGTGCCACCGGCATAGGGGGATCCTACGAGCAGTACTTC. The chain uses TRBV6-5 and TRBJ2-7; weak D call: TRBD1 (6 bases). Trimming stripped 10 bases from V and 1 base from J, with 14 bases between. The germline gives CDR1 MNHEY, CDR2 SVGAGI. The CDR3 is 13 amino acids.

The genes are TRBV27 and TRBJ2-3; D is possibly TRBD1 (6 bases). V lost 3 bases, J lost 4 bases, and 11 bases lay in between. Germline V lookup: CDR1 MNHEY, CDR2 SMNVEV (reference sequence). The length of the CDR3 is 14 residues. The CDR3 coding sequence is TGTGCCAGCAGTTTGGCCAGGGGAGCAGATACGCAGTATTTT. This translates into CASSLARGADTQYF.

This clone was detected only a few times. The chain has TRBV5-1 and TRBJ1-2, with 8 bases that match TRBD1. V lost 0 bases and J lost 2; bases outside the gene matches: 6. The V gene's germline CDR1 is SGHRS and CDR2 YFSETQ. The CDR3 is made up of 16 amino acids. Written as DNA, the CDR3 is TGCGCCAGCAGCTTGGACGGCAGGGGGCCGAACTATGGCTACACCTTC. It is translated as CASSLDGRGPNYGYTF. Variable domain in full (rest from reference TRBV5-1 and TRBJ1-2): KAGVTQTPRYLIKTRGQQVTLSCSPISGHRSVSWYQQTPGQGLQFLFEYFSETQRNKGNFPGRFSGRQFSNSRSEMNVSTLELGDSALYLCASSLDGRGPNYGYTFGSGTRLTVV.

This chain uses TRBV7-9 with TRBJ2-5, with 8 bases aligning to TRBD2. The CDR3 loop spans 15 amino acids. The V gene's germline CDR1 is SEHNR and CDR2 FQNEAQ (reference sequence). Trimming took 3 bases from V and 2 from J; bases not matched to a gene: 5. The CDR3 reads CASSFYSGEQETQYF. For the CDR3, the DNA is TGTGCCAGCAGCTTCTATAGCGGGGAACAAGAGACCCAGTACTTC.

The V and J genes are TRBV7-9 and TRBJ1-5; no firm D call. Germline loops: CDR1 SEHNR, CDR2 FQNEAQ (reference sequence). The CDR3 has 14 residues. Trimming pared 3 bases from V and 7 bases from J, leaving 13 bases between. CDR3 region: CASSFGGPYQPQHF. DNA for the CDR3: TGTGCCAGCAGCTTTGGTGGGCCCTACCAGCCCCAGCATTTT.

The table lists this clone with a few counts. The chain joins TRBV2 to TRBJ2-5; perhaps TRBD1 as D (6 bases). The V end lost 7 bases, the J end lost 5 bases, and 17 bases lay between the germline ends. Per germline, CDR1 SNHLY and CDR2 FYNNEI. This CDR3 has 14 residues. The CDR3 DNA follows: TGTGCCAGCATCATCGGGACAACAGGGGAGACCCAGTACTTC. Its protein is CASIIGTTGETQYF.